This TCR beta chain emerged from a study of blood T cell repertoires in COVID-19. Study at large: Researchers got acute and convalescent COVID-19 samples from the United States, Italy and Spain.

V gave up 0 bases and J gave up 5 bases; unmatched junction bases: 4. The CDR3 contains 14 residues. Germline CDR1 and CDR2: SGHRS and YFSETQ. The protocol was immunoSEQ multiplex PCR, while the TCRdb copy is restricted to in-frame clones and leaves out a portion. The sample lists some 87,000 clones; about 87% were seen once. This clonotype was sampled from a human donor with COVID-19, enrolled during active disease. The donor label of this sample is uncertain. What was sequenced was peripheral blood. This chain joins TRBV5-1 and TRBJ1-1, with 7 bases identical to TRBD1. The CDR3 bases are TGCGCCAGCAGCTTGGAGACAGGGCGAACTGAAGCTTTCTTT. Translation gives CASSLETGRTEAFF.